The source of this T cell receptor beta chain is a study of PD-1 blockade in mismatch repair-deficient tumors. TCRs were sequenced from a few patients responding to pembrolizumab. The method was immunoSEQ multiplex PCR; TCRdb's version includes in-frame clones alone and lacks a portion of them. Of approximately 100,000 clones listed, 70% to 85% are singletons. V dropped 2 bases and J dropped 1 base, with 9 bases sitting between them. There are 15 residues in the CDR3. CDR1 and CDR2 from the germline V gene are SGHDN and FVKESK. The sample here was peripheral blood, taken around 8 months after starting pembrolizumab. The source is an adult with mismatch repair-deficient cancer. The chain has TRBV14 and TRBJ2-1; D is ambiguous. The DNA for the CDR3 is TGTGCCAGCAGCCAATCGGCTTATTCCTACAATGAGCAGTTCTTC. This translates into CASSQSAYSYNEQFF.